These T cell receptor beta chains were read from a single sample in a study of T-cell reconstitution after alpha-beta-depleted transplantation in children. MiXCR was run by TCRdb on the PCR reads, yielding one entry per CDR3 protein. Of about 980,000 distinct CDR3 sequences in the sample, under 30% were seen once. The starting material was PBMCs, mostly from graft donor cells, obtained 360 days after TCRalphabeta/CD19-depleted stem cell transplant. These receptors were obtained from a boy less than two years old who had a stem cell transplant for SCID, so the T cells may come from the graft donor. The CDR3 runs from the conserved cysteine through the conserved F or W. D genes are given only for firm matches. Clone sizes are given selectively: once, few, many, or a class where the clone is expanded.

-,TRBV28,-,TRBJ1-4,TGTGCCAGCATACGACACCCGGGACTTGGGGAAGAAAAACTGTTTTTT,CASIRHPGLGEEKLFF
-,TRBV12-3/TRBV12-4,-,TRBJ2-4,TGTGCCAGCAGTTTTATCTGGGAAAACATTCAGTACTTC,CASSFIWENIQYF
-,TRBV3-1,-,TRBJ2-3,TGTGCCAGCAGCCAGGGTACACGGGGGGCCAGCACAGATACGCAGTATTTT,CASSQGTRGASTDTQYF
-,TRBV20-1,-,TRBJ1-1,TGCAGTGCTAGCGCCGCGGGCCCGACAGGAGCGACTGAAGCTTTCTTT,CSASAAGPTGATEAFF
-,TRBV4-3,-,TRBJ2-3,TGCGCCAGCAGCCAAGAGGGGACCGGTTGGGCAGATACGCAGTATTTT,CASSQEGTGWADTQYF
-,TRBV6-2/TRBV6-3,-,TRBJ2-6,TGTGCCAGCAGACGACCGGGATACTATTCTGGGGCCAACGTCCTGACTTTC,CASRRPGYYSGANVLTF
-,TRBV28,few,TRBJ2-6,TGTGCCAGCAGTTCGCCCAGGGGCTCTGGGGCCAACGTCCTGACTTTC,CASSSPRGSGANVLTF
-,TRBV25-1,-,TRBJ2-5,TGTGCCAGCAGTACCAGGCAAGAGACCCAGTACTTC,CASSTRQETQYF
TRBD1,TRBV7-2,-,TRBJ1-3,TGTGCCAGCAGCTTCCGGGACAGAGGAGTTGGAAACACCATATATTTT,CASSFRDRGVGNTIYF
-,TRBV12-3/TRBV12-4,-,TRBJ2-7,TGTGCCAGCAGTTTGAGGAGGGACGAGCAGTACTTC,CASSLRRDEQYF
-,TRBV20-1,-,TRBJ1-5,TGCAGTGCTAGAGATCTGCGGGGAAATCAGCCCCAGCATTTT,CSARDLRGNQPQHF
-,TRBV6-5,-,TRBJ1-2,TGTGCCAGCAACCGGGTCGGAGGGGAGGGTGGCTACACCTTC,CASNRVGGEGGYTF
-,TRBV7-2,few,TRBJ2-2,TGTGCCAGCAGCCTACGAGGGAAACTCGGGGAGCTGTTTTTT,CASSLRGKLGELFF
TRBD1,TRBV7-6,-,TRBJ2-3,TGTGCCAGCAGCTTAGCGGTTCTGAGAGACAGGGCCTATCCTAGCACAGATACGCAGTATTTT,CASSLAVLRDRAYPSTDTQYF
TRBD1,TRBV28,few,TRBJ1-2,TGTGCCAGCAGTGCAGACAGGGTCGAAGGCTACACCTTC,CASSADRVEGYTF
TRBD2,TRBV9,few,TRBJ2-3,TGTGCCAGCAGCGTGGGCAGCGGGGGGGCCGGAGATACGCAGTATTTT,CASSVGSGGAGDTQYF
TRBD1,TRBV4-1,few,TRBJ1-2,TGCGCCAGCAGCCCATGGGACAGTGCTAACTATGGCTACACCTTC,CASSPWDSANYGYTF
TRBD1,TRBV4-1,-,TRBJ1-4,TGCGCCAGCAGCCAAGCTCTGGGGACAGGCCCATCGAAACTGTTTTTT,CASSQALGTGPSKLFF
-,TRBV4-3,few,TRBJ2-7,TGCGCCAGCAGCCAAACATTTTACAGACATTCGAAGTACTTC,CASSQTFYRHSKYF
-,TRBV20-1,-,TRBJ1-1,TGCAGTGCTTCCGGGGTCGCTGAAGCTTTCTTT,CSASGVAEAFF
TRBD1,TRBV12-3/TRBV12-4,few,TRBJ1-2,TGTGCCAGCAGTTTGAGCGGGACAGGGTACGGGGGCTACACCTTC,CASSLSGTGYGGYTF
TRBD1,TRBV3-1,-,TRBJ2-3,TGTGCCAGCAGCCCCTTCGGACAGGACACAGATACGCAGTATTTT,CASSPFGQDTDTQYF
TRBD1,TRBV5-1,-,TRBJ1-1,TGCGCCAGCAGCTTGGACCCGGGACAGATGAACACTGAAGCTTTCTTT,CASSLDPGQMNTEAFF
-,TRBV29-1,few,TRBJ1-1,TGCAGCGTTTCAAGGACCGGGACTGAAGCTTTCTTT,CSVSRTGTEAFF
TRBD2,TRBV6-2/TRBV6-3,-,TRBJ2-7,TGTGCCAGTGGCAGGGACTACTACGAGCAGTACTTC,CASGRDYYEQYF
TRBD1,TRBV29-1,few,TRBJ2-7,TGCAGCGTTAGGAGGGGACAGGGGAGTTACGAGCAGTACTTC,CSVRRGQGSYEQYF
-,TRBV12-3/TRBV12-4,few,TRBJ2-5,TGTGCCACCTCATTCCTATCCCAAGAGACCCAGTACTTC,CATSFLSQETQYF
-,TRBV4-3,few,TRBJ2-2,TGCGCCAGCAGCCACCGAGGGGGGGCTAACACCGGGGAGCTGTTTTTT,CASSHRGGANTGELFF
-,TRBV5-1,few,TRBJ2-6,TGCGCCAGCAGCCCGCACAAGAGCTCTGGGGCCAACGTCCTGACTTTC,CASSPHKSSGANVLTF
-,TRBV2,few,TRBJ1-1,TGTGCCAGCAGCGCCCCCCGAGGCGGGAACACTGAAGCTTTCTTT,CASSAPRGGNTEAFF
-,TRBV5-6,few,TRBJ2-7,TGTGCCAGCCGGACCAGAGGGGTCGTAAGACAGTACTTC,CASRTRGVVRQYF
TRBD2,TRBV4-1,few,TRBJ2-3,TGCGCCAGCAGTCCCTGGACTAGGGCAGATACGCAGTATTTT,CASSPWTRADTQYF
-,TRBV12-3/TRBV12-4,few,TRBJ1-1,TGTGCCAGCAGGGGGTCTGGACAGCCTATGAACACTGAAGCTTTCTTT,CASRGSGQPMNTEAFF